Below, one T cell receptor beta chain is given with its context. This specimen belongs to a study of metastatic and nonmetastatic thyroid tumors. From the PCR reads, TCRdb re-called clones with MiXCR. The sample lists roughly 14,000 clones, roughly 33% occurring once. No patient received treatment before thyroid surgery. This receptor was obtained from a female donor with papillary thyroid cancer or a benign thyroid nodule (not recorded which). Some clones in this sample may be carry-over from other donors' samples. The sequencing sample was made of tumor tissue.

Here the CDR3 reads CASSFACPGEQYF. The CDR3 region has the DNA TGTGCCAGCAGCTTCGCGTGTCCCGGCGAGCAGTACTTC. J is TRBJ2-7 and V is TRBV7-9; D is undetermined. Trimming pared 3 bases from V and 6 bases from J, leaving 12 bases between. The CDR3 contains 13 residues. Per germline, CDR1 SEHNR and CDR2 FQNEAQ (reference sequence). The variable domain in full, completed from reference TRBV7-9 and TRBJ2-7, reads DTGVSQNPRHKITKRGQNVTFRCDPISEHNRLYWYRQTLGQGPEFLTYFQNEAQLEKSRLLSDRFSAERPKGSFSTLEIQRTEQGDSAMYLCASSFACPGEQYFGPGTRLTVT.